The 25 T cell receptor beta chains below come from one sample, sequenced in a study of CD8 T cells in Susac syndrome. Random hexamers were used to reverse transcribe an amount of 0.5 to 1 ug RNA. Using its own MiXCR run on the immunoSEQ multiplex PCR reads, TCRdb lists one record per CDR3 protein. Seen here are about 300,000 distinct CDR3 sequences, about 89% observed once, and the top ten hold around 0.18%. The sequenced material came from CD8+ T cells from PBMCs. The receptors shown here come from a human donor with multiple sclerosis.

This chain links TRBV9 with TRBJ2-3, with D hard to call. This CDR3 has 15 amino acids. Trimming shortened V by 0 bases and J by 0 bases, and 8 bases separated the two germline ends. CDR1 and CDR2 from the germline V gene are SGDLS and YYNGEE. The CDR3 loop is CASSVGDTSTDTQYF. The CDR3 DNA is TGTGCCAGCAGCGTAGGTGATACTAGCACAGATACGCAGTATTTT.

The CDR3 protein is CATSDHSGGPQETQYF. As DNA, the CDR3 is TGTGCCACCAGTGATCATAGCGGGGGGCCACAAGAGACCCAGTACTTC. The chain links TRBV24-1 to TRBJ2-5; TRBD2 aligns across 10 bases. The CDR3 has 16 amino acids. Germline V gene sequence: CDR1 KGHDR, CDR2 SFDVKD. Losses at the gene ends were 3 bases for V and 2 bases for J; bases not matched to a gene: 5.

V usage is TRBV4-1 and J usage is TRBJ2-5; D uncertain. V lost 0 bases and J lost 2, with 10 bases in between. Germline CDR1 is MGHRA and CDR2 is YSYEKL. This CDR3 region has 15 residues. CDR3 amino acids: CASSQDHPVQETQYF. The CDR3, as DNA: TGCGCCAGCAGCCAAGATCACCCGGTTCAAGAGACCCAGTACTTC.

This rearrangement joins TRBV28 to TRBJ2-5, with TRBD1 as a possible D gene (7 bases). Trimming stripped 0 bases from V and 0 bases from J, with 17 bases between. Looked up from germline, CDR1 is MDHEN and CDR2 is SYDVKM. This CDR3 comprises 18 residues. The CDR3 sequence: CASSLWTRGPSYQETQYF. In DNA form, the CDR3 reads TGTGCCAGCAGTTTATGGACTAGGGGGCCCTCGTACCAAGAGACCCAGTACTTC. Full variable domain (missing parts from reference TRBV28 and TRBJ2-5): DVKVTQSSRYLVKRTGEKVFLECVQDMDHENMFWYRQDPGLGLRLIYFSYDVKMKEKGDIPEGYSVSREKKERFSLILESASTNQTSMYLCASSLWTRGPSYQETQYFGPGTRLLVL.

The DNA for the CDR3 is TGTGCCAGCAGCTACAGGACTAGCGGATACAATGAGCAGTTCTTC. Its protein product is CASSYRTSGYNEQFF. The gene calls are TRBV7-2 and TRBJ2-1, with TRBD2 matching 10 bases. Trimming took 4 bases from V and 4 from J; bases not matched to a gene: 4. The CDR3 spans 15 residues. Germline V gene sequence: CDR1 SGHTA, CDR2 FQGNSA.

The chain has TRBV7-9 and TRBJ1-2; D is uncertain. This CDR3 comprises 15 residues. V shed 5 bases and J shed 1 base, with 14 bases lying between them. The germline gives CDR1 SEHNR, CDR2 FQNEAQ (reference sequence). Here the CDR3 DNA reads TGTGCCAGCAGCCCCCTGGAGACTGTTAACTATGGCTACACCTTC. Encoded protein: CASSPLETVNYGYTF.

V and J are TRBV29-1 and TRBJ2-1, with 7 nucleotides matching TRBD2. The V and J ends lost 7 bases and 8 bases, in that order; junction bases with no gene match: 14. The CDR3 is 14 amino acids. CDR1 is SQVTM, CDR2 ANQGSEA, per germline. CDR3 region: CSAAGGRIGDEQFF. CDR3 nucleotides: TGCAGCGCCGCGGGCGGGAGAATAGGCGATGAGCAGTTCTTC.

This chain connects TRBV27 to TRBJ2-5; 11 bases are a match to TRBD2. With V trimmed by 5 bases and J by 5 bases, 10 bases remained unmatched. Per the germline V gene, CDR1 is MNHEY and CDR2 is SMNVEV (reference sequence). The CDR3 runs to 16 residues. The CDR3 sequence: CASSDLLAGGRETQYF. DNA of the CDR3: TGTGCCAGCAGTGACCTCCTAGCGGGAGGAAGGGAGACCCAGTACTTC.

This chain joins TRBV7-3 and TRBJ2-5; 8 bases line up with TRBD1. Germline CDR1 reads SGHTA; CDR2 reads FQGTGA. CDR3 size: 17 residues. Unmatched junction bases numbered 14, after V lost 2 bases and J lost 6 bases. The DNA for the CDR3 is TGTGCCAGCAGCTTAGGTCGGCCCCGACAGGGGAGGAAGACCCAGTACTTC. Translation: CASSLGRPRQGRKTQYF.

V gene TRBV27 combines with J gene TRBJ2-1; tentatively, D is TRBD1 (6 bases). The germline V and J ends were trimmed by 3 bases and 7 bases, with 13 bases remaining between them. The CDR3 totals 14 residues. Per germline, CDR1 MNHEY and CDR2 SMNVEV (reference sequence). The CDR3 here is CASSFSIRGNEQFF. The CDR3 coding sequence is TGTGCCAGCAGTTTTTCCATCAGGGGAAATGAGCAGTTCTTC.

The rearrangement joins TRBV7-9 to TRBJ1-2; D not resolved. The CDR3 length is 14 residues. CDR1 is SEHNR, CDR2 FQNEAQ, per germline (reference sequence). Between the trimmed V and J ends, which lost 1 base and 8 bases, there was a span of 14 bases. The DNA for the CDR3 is TGTGCCAGCAGCTTAGGTAGATCGATGAGGGGCTACACCTTC. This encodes CASSLGRSMRGYTF.

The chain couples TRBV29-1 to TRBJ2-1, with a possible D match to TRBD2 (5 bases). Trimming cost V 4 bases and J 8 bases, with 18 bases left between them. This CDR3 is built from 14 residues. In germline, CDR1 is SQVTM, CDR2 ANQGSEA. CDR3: CSVALLGSRDEQFF. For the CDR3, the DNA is TGCAGCGTTGCCCTACTAGGGTCGAGGGATGAGCAGTTCTTC.

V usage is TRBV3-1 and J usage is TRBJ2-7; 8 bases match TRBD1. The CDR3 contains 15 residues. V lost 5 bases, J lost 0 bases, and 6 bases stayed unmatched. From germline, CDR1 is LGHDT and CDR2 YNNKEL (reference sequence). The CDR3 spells CASSFGQGFSYEQYF. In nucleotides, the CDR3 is TGTGCCAGCAGCTTTGGACAGGGCTTCTCCTACGAGCAGTACTTC.

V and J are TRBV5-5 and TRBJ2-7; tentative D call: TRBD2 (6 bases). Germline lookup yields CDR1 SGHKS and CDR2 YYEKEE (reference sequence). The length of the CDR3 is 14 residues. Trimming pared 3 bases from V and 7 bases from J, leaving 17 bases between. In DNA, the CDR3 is TGTGCCAGCAGCTCGGGACTTACCCCTAGGGAGCAGTACTTC. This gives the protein CASSSGLTPREQYF.

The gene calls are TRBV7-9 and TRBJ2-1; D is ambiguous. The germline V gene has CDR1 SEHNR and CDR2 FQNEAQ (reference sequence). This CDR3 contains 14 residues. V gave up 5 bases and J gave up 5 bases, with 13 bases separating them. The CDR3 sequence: CASSPPPPHNEQFF. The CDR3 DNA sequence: TGTGCCAGCAGCCCCCCTCCCCCACACAATGAGCAGTTCTTC.

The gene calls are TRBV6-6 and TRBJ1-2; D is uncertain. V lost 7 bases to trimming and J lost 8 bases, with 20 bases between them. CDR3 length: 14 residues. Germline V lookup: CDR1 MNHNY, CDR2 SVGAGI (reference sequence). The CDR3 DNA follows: TGTGCCAGCACCGAAATTAACACGGGATGGGGCTACACCTTC. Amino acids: CASTEINTGWGYTF.

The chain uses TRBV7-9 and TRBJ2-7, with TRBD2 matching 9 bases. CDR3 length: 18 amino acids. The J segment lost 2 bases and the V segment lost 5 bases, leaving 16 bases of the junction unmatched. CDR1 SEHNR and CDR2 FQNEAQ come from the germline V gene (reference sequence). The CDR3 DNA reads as TGTGCCAGCAGCGCCAATCTAAATCCGGGACTAGCCCCCTACGAGCAGTACTTC. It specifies CASSANLNPGLAPYEQYF.

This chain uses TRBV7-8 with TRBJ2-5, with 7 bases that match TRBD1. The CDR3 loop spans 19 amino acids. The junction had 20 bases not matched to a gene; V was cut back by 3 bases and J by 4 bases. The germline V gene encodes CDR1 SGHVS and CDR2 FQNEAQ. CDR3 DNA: TGTGCCAGCAGCTTCGCTGTGATTCAGGAGACAGGGAATTCAGAGACCCAGTACTTC. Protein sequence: CASSFAVIQETGNSETQYF. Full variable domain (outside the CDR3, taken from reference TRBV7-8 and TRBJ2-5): GAGVSQSPRYKVAKRGQDVALRCDPISGHVSLFWYQQALGQGPEFLTYFQNEAQLDKSGLPSDRFFAERPEGSVSTLKIQRTQQEDSAVYLCASSFAVIQETGNSETQYFGPGTRLLVL.

The CDR3: CASSEELVTYEQYF. The CDR3 DNA reads TGTGCCAGCAGTGAAGAGTTAGTGACCTACGAGCAGTACTTC. The rearrangement uses TRBV6-1 and TRBJ2-7, with D unclear. The CDR3 is 14 amino acids. Germline V gene lookup returns CDR1 MNHNS and CDR2 SASEGT. The V end lost 1 base, the J end lost 2 bases, and 9 bases lay between the germline ends.

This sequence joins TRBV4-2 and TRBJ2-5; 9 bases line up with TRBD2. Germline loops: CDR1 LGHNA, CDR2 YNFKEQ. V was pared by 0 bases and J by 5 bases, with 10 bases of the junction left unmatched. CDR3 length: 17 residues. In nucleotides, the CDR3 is TGTGCCAGCAGCCAAGATGGTCCAGCGGGGGGTTGGGAGACCCAGTACTTC. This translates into CASSQDGPAGGWETQYF.

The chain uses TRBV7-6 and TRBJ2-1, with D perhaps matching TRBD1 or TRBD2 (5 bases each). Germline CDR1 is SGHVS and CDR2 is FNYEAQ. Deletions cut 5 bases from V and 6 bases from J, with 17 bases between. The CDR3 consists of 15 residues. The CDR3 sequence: CASSPTRGGGNEQFF. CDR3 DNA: TGTGCCAGCAGCCCAACTAGGGGTGGTGGCAATGAGCAGTTCTTC.

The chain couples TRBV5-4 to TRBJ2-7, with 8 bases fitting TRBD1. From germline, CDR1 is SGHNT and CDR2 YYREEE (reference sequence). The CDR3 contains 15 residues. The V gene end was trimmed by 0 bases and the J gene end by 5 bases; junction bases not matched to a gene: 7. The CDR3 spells CASSLGGQGSHEQYF. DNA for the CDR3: TGTGCCAGCAGCTTGGGTGGACAGGGTAGCCACGAGCAGTACTTC.

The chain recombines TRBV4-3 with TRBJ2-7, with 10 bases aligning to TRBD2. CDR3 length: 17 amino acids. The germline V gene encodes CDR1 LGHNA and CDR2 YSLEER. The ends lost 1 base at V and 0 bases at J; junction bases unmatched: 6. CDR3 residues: CASSQGALAGASYEQYF. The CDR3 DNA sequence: TGCGCCAGCAGCCAAGGGGCTCTAGCGGGAGCCTCCTACGAGCAGTACTTC.

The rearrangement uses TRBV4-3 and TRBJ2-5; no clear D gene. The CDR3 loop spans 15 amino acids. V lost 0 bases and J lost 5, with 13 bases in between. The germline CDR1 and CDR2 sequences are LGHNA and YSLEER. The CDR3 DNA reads TGCGCCAGCAGCCAAGATCTGGGCGAGGCGGAGACCCAGTACTTC. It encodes CASSQDLGEAETQYF.

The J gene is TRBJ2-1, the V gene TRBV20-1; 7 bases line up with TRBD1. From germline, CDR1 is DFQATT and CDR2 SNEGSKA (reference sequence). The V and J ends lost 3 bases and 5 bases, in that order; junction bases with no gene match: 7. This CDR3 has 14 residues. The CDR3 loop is CSARGQMIHNEQFF. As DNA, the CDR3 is TGCAGTGCTAGGGGACAGATGATCCACAATGAGCAGTTCTTC.